This TCR beta chain was sequenced in a study of T cell clonotyping in hematopoietic cell transplantation. The V end was cut by 4 bases, the J end by 3 bases, with 8 bases between. CDR1 is SGDLS and CDR2 is YYNGEE in the germline V gene. This CDR3 has 12 residues. Profiling relied on immunoSEQ multiplex PCR, and the TCRdb table lists in-frame clones only, not all of them. The data hold 65,000 to 80,000 clones, with 90% to 96% observed a single time. As to this clone: The antigen is unknown.

Study outcomes and limitations: Higher Inverse Simpson Index values in graft donor and pretransplant recipient predicted broader posttransplant TCR diversity.

Described time point: recipient sample about 28 days before transplant, after cytoreduction. The sequence derives from a woman in her forties or fifties with acute myeloid leukemia. Some clones in this sample may be carry-over from other donors' samples. Sequencing used peripheral blood mononuclear cells, obtained before stem cell transplant. V gene TRBV9 combines with J gene TRBJ2-7; D is unresolved. The CDR3 region is CASSPKYYEQYF. CDR3 in DNA: TGTGCCAGCAGCCCCAAATACTACGAGCAGTACTTC.